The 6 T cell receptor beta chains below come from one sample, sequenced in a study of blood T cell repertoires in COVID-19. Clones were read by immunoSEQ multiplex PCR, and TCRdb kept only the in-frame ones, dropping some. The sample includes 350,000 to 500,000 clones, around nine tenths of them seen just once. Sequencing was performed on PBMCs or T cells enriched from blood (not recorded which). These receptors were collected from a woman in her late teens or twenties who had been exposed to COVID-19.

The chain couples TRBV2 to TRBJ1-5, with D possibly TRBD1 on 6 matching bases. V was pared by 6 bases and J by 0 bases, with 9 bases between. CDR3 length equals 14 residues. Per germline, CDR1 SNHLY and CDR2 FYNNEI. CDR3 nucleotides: TGTGCCAGCAGCGGACAGTATAGCAATCAGCCCCAGCATTTT. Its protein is CASSGQYSNQPQHF.

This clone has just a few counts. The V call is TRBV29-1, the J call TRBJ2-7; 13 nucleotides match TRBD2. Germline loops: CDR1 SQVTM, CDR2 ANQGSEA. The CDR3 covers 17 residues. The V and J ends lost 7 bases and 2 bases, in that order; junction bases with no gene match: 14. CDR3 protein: CSAQLAGGLMGPYEQYF. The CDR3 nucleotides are TGCAGCGCCCAACTAGCGGGGGGGCTTATGGGGCCCTACGAGCAGTACTTC.

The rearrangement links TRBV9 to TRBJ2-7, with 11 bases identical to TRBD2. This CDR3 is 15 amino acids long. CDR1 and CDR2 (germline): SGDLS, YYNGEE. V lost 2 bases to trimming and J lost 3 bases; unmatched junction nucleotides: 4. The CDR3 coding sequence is TGTGCCAGCAGCGTGGCTAGCGGGGGGAACTACGAGCAGTACTTC. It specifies CASSVASGGNYEQYF.

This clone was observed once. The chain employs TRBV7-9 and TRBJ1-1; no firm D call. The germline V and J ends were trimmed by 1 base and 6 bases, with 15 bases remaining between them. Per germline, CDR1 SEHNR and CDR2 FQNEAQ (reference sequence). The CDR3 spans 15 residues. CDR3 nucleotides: TGTGCCAGCAGCTTAGAGTTTGAGGGTACCGCTGAAGCTTTCTTT. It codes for CASSLEFEGTAEAFF.

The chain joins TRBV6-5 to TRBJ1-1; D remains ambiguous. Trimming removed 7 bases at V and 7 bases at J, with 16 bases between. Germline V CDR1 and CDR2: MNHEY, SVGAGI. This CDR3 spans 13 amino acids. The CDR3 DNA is TGTGCCAGCACCCATAATACGGGTCATGAAGCTTTCTTT. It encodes CASTHNTGHEAFF.

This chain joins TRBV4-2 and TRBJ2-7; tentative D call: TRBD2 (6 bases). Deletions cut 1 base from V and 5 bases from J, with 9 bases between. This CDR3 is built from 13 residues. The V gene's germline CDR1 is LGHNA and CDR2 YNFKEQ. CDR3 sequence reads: CASSQASGDEQYF. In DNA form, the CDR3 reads TGTGCCAGCAGCCAAGCATCGGGGGACGAGCAGTACTTC.